This T cell receptor beta chain was sequenced during a study of T cell responses to AZD1222 COVID-19 vaccine. This clone has just a few counts. Its antigen is as yet unknown. Overall study results and limits: Among spike-specific TCRs, nearly half reportedly target unmutated variant regions. Spike-wide coverage was observed for vaccine-associated CD4 TCRs, with dominant responses at 160-218 and 743-854. Compared with day 0, the breadth and depth of the Spike-specific TCR repertoire rose significantly after two doses of AZD1222. The donor cohort was predominantly white British with a female majority, and clonal diversity may have been underestimated.

Libraries were prepared by immunoSEQ multiplex PCR; TCRdb keeps only in-frame clonotypes and omits some of them. Of over 120,000 clones listed, approximately 89% are singletons. Germline assignment: CDR1 SGHAT and CDR2 FQNNGV. This CDR3 is built from 11 residues. The V gene lost 4 bases and the J gene lost 3 bases, with 4 bases spanning the gap. This rearrangement joins TRBV11-2 to TRBJ2-7; D gene ambiguous. This specimen was peripheral blood, taken 28 days after the second AZD1222 dose. This TCR was recovered from an adult who received the AZD1222 COVID-19 vaccine. The CDR3 is CASSYYYEQYF. In DNA, the CDR3 is TGTGCCAGCAGCTATTACTACGAGCAGTACTTC.